This T cell receptor beta chain was captured in a study of PD-L1 blockade in urothelial cancer. Study-wide context: Once treatment had started, blood was analyzed at 3 weeks (second dose) and again at 6 weeks.

Worth noting for this clone: Its antigen is unknown.

The patients had locally advanced or metastatic urothelial carcinoma. Study-level points and caveats: Lower pretreatment blood TCR clonality, under the median, predicted better survival, researchers reported.

Germline lookup yields CDR1 SGHDT and CDR2 YYEEEE. CDR3 size: 14 residues. The ends lost 4 bases at V and 6 bases at J; junction bases unmatched: 4. Each PCR reaction had synthetic TCR analog templates spiked into it. Assay used: immunoSEQ multiplex PCR; TCRdb lists only in-frame clones, some missing. This table holds 100,000 or so clones, approximately 85% found once. The chain combines TRBV5-6 with TRBJ1-4; 9 nucleotides align to TRBD1. This specimen consisted of PBMCs, obtained around atezolizumab (anti-PD-L1) treatment. This receptor was taken from a man in his forties or fifties with urothelial cancer. CDR3 sequence (DNA): TGTGCCAGCAGCAGACAGGGGGTTGATGAAAAACTGTTTTTT. It is translated as CASSRQGVDEKLFF.